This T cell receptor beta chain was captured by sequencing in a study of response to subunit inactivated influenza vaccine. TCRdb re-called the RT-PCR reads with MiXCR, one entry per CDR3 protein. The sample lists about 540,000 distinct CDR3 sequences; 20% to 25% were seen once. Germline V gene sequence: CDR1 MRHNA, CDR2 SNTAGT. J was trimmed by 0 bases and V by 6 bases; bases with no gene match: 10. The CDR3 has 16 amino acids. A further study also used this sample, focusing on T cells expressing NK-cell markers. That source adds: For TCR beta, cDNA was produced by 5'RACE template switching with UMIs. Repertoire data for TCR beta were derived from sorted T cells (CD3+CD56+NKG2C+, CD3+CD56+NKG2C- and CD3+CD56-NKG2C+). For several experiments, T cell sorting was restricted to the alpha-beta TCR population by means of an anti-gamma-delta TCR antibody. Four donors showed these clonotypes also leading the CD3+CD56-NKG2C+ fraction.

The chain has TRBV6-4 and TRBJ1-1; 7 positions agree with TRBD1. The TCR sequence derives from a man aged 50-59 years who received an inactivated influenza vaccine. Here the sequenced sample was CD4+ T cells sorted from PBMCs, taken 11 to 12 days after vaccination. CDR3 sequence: CASRRLDRSMNTEAFF. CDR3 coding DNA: TGTGCCAGCAGGAGGCTGGACAGGAGTATGAACACTGAAGCTTTCTTT.